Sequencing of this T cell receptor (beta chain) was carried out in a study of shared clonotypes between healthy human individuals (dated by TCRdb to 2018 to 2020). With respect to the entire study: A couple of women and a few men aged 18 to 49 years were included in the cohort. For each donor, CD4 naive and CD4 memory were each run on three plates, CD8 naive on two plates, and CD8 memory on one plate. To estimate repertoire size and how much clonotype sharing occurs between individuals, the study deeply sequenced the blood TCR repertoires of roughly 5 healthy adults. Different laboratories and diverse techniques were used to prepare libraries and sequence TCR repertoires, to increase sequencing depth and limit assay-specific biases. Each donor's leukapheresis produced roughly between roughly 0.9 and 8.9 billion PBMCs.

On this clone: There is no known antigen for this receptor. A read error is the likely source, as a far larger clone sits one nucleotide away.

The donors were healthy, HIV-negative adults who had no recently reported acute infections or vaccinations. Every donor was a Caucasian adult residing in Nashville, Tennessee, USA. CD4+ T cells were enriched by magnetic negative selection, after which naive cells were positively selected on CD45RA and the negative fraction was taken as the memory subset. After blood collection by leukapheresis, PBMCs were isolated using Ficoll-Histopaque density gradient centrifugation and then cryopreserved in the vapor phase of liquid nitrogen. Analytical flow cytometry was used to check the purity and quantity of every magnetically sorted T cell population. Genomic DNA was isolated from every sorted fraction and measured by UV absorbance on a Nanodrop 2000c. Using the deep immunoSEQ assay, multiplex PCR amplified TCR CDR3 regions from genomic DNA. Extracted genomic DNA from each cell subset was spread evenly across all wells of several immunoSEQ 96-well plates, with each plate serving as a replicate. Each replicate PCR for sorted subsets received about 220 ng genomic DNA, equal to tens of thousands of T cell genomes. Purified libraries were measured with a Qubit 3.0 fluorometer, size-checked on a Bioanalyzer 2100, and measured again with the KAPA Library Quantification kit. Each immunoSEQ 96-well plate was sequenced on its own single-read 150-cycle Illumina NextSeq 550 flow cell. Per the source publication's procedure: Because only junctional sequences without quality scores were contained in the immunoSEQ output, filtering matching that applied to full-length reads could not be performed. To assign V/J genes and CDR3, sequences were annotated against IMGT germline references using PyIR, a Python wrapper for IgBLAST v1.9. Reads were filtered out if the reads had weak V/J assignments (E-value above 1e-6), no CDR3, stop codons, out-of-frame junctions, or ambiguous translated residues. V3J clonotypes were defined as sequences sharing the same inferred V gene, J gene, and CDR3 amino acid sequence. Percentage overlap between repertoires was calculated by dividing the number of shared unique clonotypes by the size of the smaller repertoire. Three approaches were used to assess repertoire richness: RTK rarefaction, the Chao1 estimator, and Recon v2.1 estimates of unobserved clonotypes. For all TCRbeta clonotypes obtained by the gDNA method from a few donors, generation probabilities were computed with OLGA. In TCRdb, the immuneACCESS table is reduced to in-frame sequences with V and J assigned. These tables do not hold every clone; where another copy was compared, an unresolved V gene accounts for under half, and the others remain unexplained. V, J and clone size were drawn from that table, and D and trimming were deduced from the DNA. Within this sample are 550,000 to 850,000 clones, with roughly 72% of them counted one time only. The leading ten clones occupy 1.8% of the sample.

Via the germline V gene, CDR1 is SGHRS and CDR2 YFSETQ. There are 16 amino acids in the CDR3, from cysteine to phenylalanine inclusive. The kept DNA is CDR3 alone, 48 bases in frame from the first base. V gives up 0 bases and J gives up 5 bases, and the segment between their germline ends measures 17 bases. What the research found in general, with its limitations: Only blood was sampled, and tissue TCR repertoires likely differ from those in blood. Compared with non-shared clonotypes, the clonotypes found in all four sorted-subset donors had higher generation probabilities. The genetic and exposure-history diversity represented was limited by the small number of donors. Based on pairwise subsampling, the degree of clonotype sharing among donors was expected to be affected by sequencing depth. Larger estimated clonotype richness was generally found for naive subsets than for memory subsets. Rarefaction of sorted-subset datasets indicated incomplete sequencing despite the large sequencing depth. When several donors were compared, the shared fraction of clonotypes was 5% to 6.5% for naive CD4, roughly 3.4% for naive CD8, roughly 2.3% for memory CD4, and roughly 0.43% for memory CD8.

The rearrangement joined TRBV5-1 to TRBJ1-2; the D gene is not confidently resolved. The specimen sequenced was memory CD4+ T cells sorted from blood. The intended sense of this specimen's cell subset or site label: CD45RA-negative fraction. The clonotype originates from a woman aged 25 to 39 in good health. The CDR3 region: CASSLAPGIGMYGYTF. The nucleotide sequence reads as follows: TGCGCCAGCAGCTTGGCCCCCGGGATAGGGATGTATGGCTACACCTTC.